This section outlines one T cell receptor beta chain sequence together with its context. As yet, its antigen is unknown. Libraries were made from TCR beta cDNA, and they carried unique molecular identifiers. One entry per CDR3 protein, called by TCRdb with MiXCR from the PCR reads. The sample contains 400,000 to 500,000 distinct CDR3 sequences, approximately 39% of which appear only once. The data stem from a study of post-analysis software for immune sequencing data. Study in general: Relapsing-remitting, secondary progressive and progressive-relapsing forms made up the multiple sclerosis disease courses.

Germline CDR1 and CDR2: SGHDT and YYEEEE. This CDR3 has 17 residues. The study, taken as a whole, reports: Normalized Chao1 diversity was significantly lower in multiple sclerosis patients than in controls. With TRBV5-6, TRBV5-1 and TRBV20-1 included, about five TRBV segments were more frequent in patients than in controls.

Source material: blood. The V and J genes are TRBV5-6 and TRBJ2-5, with 8 bases aligning to TRBD2. The J call may not be correct, given that the DNA end is closer to TRBJ2-7. This TCR derives from a girl aged 2-10 years with multiple sclerosis. The CDR3 reads CASSFSLTSGINYEQYF. In DNA, the CDR3 is TGTGCCAGCAGCTTTTCCCTAACTAGCGGTATAAACTACGAGCAGTACTTC.